This TCR beta chain was documented in a study of blood T cell repertoires in COVID-19. Looking at the study overall: Both acute and convalescent COVID-19 samples were obtained from the United States, Italy and Spain. The cDNA or gDNA used as material had been derived from T cells, B-cell-depleted T cells, or PBMCs.

There are 17 residues in the CDR3. The assay was immunoSEQ multiplex PCR, and TCRdb's table has in-frame clones only and misses some. The data contain 150,000 to 200,000 clones, 65% to 90% of them singletons. The clonotype was recovered from a man aged 45-65 years with active or convalescent COVID-19. The chain carries TRBV12-1 and TRBJ1-5; the table's TRBD1 call for D was not verified on the DNA. TRBV12-1 is listed as a pseudogene. Material for sequencing was peripheral blood. CDR3 in DNA: TGTGCCAGCAGCCCGGTTGTGGTTACAGGGGGGAATCAGCCCCAGCATTTT. It translates to CASSPVVVTGGNQPQHF.